This T cell receptor (beta chain) appears in the sequencing data of a study of cytomegalovirus exposure and HLA in healthy donors. After removal of 6 bases from V and 4 bases from J, the junction contained 11 bases not matched to a gene. The CDR3 has 16 residues. CDR1 MDHEN and CDR2 SYDVKM come from the germline V gene. The PCR employed 60 Vbeta primers together with 13 Jbeta primers. Here immunoSEQ multiplex PCR was the method, and the copy in TCRdb shows in-frame clones only, minus some. This table has 150,000 or so clones, 65% to 80% appearing once. The V gene is TRBV28, the J gene TRBJ2-1, with TRBD1 matching over 8 bases. The source material was PBMCs. The clonotype originates from a man aged 35 to 55 in good health and CMV-seropositive. In DNA, the CDR3 is TGTGCCAGCAGCCGAGGACAGGGCGCGGGGTACAATGAGCAGTTCTTC. This encodes CASSRGQGAGYNEQFF.